Below are 9 T cell receptor beta chains sequenced from a single sample in a study of cytomegalovirus exposure and HLA in healthy donors. A multiplex PCR was run with 60 Vbeta primers and 13 Jbeta primers. Sequencing used immunoSEQ multiplex PCR; TCRdb keeps in-frame clones, though not all of them. Of roughly 150,000 clones detected, over 60% appear once; the ten largest clones hold approximately 2%. Sequences were obtained from PBMCs. The receptor set was obtained from a man in his forties in good health and CMV-seronegative.

The chain links TRBV28 to TRBJ2-2; 8 nucleotides line up with TRBD2. The CDR3 consists of 16 residues. Losses at the gene ends were 4 bases for V and 5 bases for J; bases not matched to a gene: 9. The germline CDR1 and CDR2 sequences are MDHEN and SYDVKM. CDR3 sequence (DNA): TGTGCCAGCAGTTCGTTAGCGGGATGGGGAACCGGGGAGCTGTTTTTT. Residues: CASSSLAGWGTGELFF. The full variable domain, with the rest looked up from reference TRBV28 and TRBJ2-2, is DVKVTQSSRYLVKRTGEKVFLECVQDMDHENMFWYRQDPGLGLRLIYFSYDVKMKEKGDIPEGYSVSREKKERFSLILESASTNQTSMYLCASSSLAGWGTGELFFGEGSRLTVL.

This clone was counted a few times. V gene TRBV5-4 combines with J gene TRBJ2-3; D is undetermined. The CDR3 spans 13 residues. The V gene lost 4 bases and the J gene lost 8 bases, with 14 bases spanning the gap. The germline V gene encodes CDR1 SGHNT and CDR2 YYREEE (reference sequence). CDR3: CASSGGYTPTQYF. CDR3 nucleotides: TGTGCCAGCAGCGGCGGATATACCCCTACGCAGTATTTT.

The J gene is TRBJ2-5, the V gene TRBV2; D is possibly TRBD1 (5 bases). This CDR3 region has 15 residues. V was cut by 2 bases and J by 2 bases, with 12 bases left in between. Germline assignment: CDR1 SNHLY and CDR2 FYNNEI. The CDR3 region is CASSEWLQGQETQYF. The CDR3, as DNA: TGTGCCAGCAGTGAATGGTTGCAGGGACAAGAGACCCAGTACTTC.

V and J are TRBV18 and TRBJ2-2; tentatively, D is TRBD1 (6 bases). V dropped 3 bases and J dropped 1 base, with 9 bases sitting between them. This CDR3 contains 15 residues. The germline CDR1 and CDR2 sequences are KGHSH and LQKENI. CDR3 protein: CASSPQGRNTGELFF. The CDR3 DNA reads as TGTGCCAGCTCACCCCAGGGGCGGAACACCGGGGAGCTGTTTTTT.

The chain employs TRBV7-9 and TRBJ1-3, with a tentative D call TRBD1 (6 bases). This CDR3 has 14 residues. Trimming left V 4 bases short and J 4 bases short, with 11 bases between. The germline CDR1 and CDR2 sequences are SEHNR and FQNEAQ (reference sequence). This CDR3 is CASSSTGSGNTIYF. In nucleotides, the CDR3 is TGTGCCAGCAGCTCCACAGGGTCCGGAAACACCATATATTTT.

The chain uses TRBV9 and TRBJ1-1, with D possibly matching TRBD1 (5 bases). The germline V and J ends were trimmed by 1 base and 7 bases, with 11 bases remaining between them. The germline V gene encodes CDR1 SGDLS and CDR2 YYNGEE. This CDR3 region has 13 residues. CDR3 in DNA: TGTGCCAGCAGCGTACTCGGGGGGGGTGAAGCTTTCTTT. Its translation: CASSVLGGGEAFF.

Of note for this clone: One end of the junction fails to match germline, which may point to a read error. The rearrangement links TRBV28 to TRBJ2-7; 9 positions agree with TRBD1. Germline V CDR1 and CDR2: MDHEN, SYDVKM. There are 16 residues in the CDR3. The CDR3 nucleotides read TGTGCCGGCAGTTTATCGGGACAGGGATATTCCTACGAGCAGTACTTC. The encoded protein is CAGSLSGQGYSYEQYF.

V usage is TRBV20-1 and J usage is TRBJ2-5, with no clear D. V lost 6 bases, J lost 5 bases, and 10 bases lay in between. The germline gives CDR1 DFQATT, CDR2 SNEGSKA (reference sequence). This CDR3 spans 11 amino acids. In nucleotides, the CDR3 is TGCAGTGCAAACTTCGTCGAGACCCAGTACTTC. Protein product: CSANFVETQYF.

The chain carries TRBV5-4 and TRBJ2-7, with TRBD2 as a possible D gene (6 bases). Germline CDR1 and CDR2: SGHNT and YYREEE (reference sequence). This CDR3 contains 13 residues. The V and J ends lost 3 bases and 6 bases respectively, with 13 bases between them. Written as DNA, the CDR3 is TGTGCCAGCAGCTCCCGGATGGAGGGCGAGCAGTACTTC. Its translation is CASSSRMEGEQYF.